This TCR beta chain was sequenced during a study of monozygotic twins with inflammatory bowel disease. Study results and caveats: Especially with disease activity, IBD patients shared fewer clonotypes with others than healthy twins did. Ultimately, a single strong signal or clonotype associated with IBD was not supported.

In germline, CDR1 is SGHDN, CDR2 FVKESK. The CDR3 length is 13 residues. Around 4,000 ng of total RNA went into each TCR library. Every sample had its cDNA made across eight separate reactions. TCRdb derives one entry per CDR3 protein from the 5' RACE reads, leaving out DNA. The sample has nearly 450,000 distinct CDR3 sequences; the top ten hold about 2.2%. As for this clonotype: Its specificity is unknown.

The chain has TRBV14 and TRBJ2-2; as DNA is missing, the TRBD1 call by TCRdb cannot be tested. This TCR derives from a human donor with ulcerative colitis or Crohn's disease, or a healthy co-twin of an affected twin (not recorded which). Material: blood. The chain's CDR3 is CASSQAGTGELFF. Full variable domain (missing parts from reference TRBV14 and TRBJ2-2): EAGVTQFPSHSVIEKGQTVTLRCDPISGHDNLYWYRRVMGKEIKFLLHFVKESKQDESGMPNNRFLAERTGGTYSTLKVQPAELEDSGVYFCASSQAGTGELFFGEGSRLTVL.